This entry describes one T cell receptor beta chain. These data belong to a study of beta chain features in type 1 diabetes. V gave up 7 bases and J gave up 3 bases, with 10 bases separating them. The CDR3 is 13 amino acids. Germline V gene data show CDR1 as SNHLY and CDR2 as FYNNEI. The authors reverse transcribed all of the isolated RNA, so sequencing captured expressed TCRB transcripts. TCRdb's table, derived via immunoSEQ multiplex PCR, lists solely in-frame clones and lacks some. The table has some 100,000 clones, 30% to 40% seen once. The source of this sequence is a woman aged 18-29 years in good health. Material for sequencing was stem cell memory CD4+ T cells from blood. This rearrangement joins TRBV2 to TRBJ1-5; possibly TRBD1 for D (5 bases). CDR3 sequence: CASTQGYNQPQHF. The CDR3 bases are TGTGCCAGCACCCAGGGATACAATCAGCCCCAGCATTTT.